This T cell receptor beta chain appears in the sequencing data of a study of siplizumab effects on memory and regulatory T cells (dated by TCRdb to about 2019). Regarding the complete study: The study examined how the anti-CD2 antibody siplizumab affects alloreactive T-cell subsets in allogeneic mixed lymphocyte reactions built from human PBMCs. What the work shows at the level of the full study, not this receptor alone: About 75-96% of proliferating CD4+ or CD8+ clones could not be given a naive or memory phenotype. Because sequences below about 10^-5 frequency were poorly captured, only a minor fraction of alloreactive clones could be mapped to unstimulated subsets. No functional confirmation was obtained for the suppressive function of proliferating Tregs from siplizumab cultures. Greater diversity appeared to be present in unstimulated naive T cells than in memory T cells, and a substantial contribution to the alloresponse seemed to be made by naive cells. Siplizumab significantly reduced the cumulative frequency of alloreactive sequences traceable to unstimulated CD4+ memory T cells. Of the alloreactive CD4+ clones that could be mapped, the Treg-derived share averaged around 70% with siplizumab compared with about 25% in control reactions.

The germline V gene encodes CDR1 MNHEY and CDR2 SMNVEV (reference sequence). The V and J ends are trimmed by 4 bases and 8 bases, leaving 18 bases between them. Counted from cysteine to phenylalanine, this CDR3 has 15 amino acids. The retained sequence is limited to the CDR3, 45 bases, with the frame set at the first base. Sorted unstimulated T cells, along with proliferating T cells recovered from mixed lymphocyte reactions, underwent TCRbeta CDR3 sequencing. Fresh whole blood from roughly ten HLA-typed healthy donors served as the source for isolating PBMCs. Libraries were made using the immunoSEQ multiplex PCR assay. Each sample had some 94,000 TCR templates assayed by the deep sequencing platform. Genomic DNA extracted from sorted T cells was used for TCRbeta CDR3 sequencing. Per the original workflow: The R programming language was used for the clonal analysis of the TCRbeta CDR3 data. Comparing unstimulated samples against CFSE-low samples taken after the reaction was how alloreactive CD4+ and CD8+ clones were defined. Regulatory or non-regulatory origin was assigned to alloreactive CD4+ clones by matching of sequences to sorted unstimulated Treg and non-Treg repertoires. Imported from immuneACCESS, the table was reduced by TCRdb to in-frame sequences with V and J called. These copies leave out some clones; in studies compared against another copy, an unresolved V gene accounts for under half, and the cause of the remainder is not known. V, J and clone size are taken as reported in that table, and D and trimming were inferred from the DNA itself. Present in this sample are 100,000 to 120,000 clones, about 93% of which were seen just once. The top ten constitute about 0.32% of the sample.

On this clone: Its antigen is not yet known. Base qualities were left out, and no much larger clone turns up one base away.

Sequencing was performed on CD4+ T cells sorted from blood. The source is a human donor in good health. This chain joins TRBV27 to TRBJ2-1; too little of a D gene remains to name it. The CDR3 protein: CASSSILVISDEQFF. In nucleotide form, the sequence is TGTGCCAGCAGTTCCATTCTGGTTATATCCGATGAGCAGTTCTTC.